These 14 T cell receptor beta chains share one sample of origin, sequenced in a study of shared clonotypes between healthy human individuals. Terminally differentiated effector memory CD45RA+ cells were excluded by CCR7 positive selection of CD45RO-negative cells. The repertoire was sequenced with immunoSEQ multiplex PCR; TCRdb's copy has only in-frame clones and lacks some. Seen here are millions of clones, about 95% observed once, and the top ten hold roughly 1%. The sample comprised naive CD8+ T cells sorted from blood. These receptors were collected from a man younger than 35 in good health.

The CDR3 here is CASIMAELLGEGGYTF. The CDR3 DNA is TGTGCCAGCATCATGGCGGAGTTGCTGGGGGAGGGTGGCTACACCTTC. The chain employs TRBV28 and TRBJ1-2; maybe TRBD1 (5 bases). The CDR3 extends over 16 amino acids. The V gene lost 7 bases and the J gene lost 7 bases, with 25 bases spanning the gap. Germline V lookup: CDR1 MDHEN, CDR2 SYDVKM.

V and J are TRBV28 and TRBJ2-7; 7 positions match TRBD1. J lost 1 base, V lost 0 bases, and 6 bases had no gene match. Per germline, CDR1 MDHEN and CDR2 SYDVKM. The CDR3 spans 16 residues. This CDR3 reads CASSLWSTGLSYEQYF. DNA for the CDR3: TGTGCCAGCAGTTTATGGTCGACAGGGCTATCCTACGAGCAGTACTTC.

V usage is TRBV19 and J usage is TRBJ2-7, with D hard to call. This CDR3 spans 14 amino acids. With 4 bases removed from V and 4 bases from J, the gap between germline ends came to 14 bases. Germline V CDR1 and CDR2: LNHDA, SQIVND (reference sequence). The CDR3 DNA sequence: TGTGCCAGTAGTACGACCGCCACCCTTTACGAGCAGTACTTC. Its protein is CASSTTATLYEQYF.

The chain carries TRBV28 and TRBJ2-1, with a weak D call TRBD1 (5 bases). The CDR3 consists of 17 residues. V was trimmed by 6 bases and J by 2 bases, leaving 20 bases between them. Germline assignment: CDR1 MDHEN and CDR2 SYDVKM. The CDR3 spells CASSLVGDPSTYNEQFF. CDR3 nucleotide sequence: TGTGCCAGCAGCCTGGTAGGGGATCCCTCCACCTACAATGAGCAGTTCTTC.

The rearrangement uses TRBV11-2 and TRBJ2-7; 9 bases agree with TRBD1. Losses at the gene ends were 5 bases for V and 2 bases for J; bases not matched to a gene: 7. CDR1 is SGHAT, CDR2 FQNNGV, per germline. This CDR3 contains 15 residues. DNA for the CDR3: TGTGCCAGCAGCCGCGGGACAGGGATAACCTACGAGCAGTACTTC. It is translated as CASSRGTGITYEQYF.

The V and J genes are TRBV6-1 and TRBJ2-5; D is uncertain. CDR1 is MNHNS, CDR2 SASEGT, per germline. The CDR3 has 14 residues. The V gene lost 2 bases and the J gene lost 2 bases, with 9 bases spanning the gap. The CDR3 region is CASSEFADQETQYF. CDR3 sequence (DNA): TGTGCCAGCAGTGAATTCGCGGATCAAGAGACCCAGTACTTC.

The CDR3 loop is CATSSRSYLGQLAKNIQYF. The CDR3 bases are TGTGCCACCAGCAGCCGATCCTATCTAGGGCAGTTAGCCAAAAACATTCAGTACTTC. The chain couples TRBV15 to TRBJ2-4; D is uncertain. Germline loops: CDR1 LNHNV, CDR2 YYDKDF (reference sequence). CDR3 length: 19 residues. V lost 3 bases and J lost 0, with 21 bases in between.

This clone was counted ten times or more. The chain employs TRBV2 and TRBJ1-1; D is undetermined. From germline, CDR1 is SNHLY and CDR2 FYNNEI. The CDR3 runs to 12 residues. V lost 6 bases and J lost 3, with 8 bases in between. CDR3 residues: CASRGGDTEAFF. The CDR3 coding sequence is TGTGCCAGCAGGGGCGGGGACACTGAAGCTTTCTTT.

This sequence joins TRBV5-8 and TRBJ1-5, with TRBD1 as a possible D gene (6 bases). The CDR3 runs 15 residues. Trimming removed 1 base from V and 3 bases from J, with 11 bases in between. Germline values: CDR1 SGHTS, CDR2 YDEGEE. The CDR3 region is CASSLPGQINQPQHF. The CDR3 region has the DNA TGTGCCAGCAGCTTGCCAGGACAGATCAATCAGCCCCAGCATTTT.

A note on this clone: This sample also contains other DNA sequences that code for the same CDR3. The CDR3 nucleotides are TGTGCCAGCAGCTTGGGACAGAACTACAATGAGCAGTTCTTC. Its protein product is CASSLGQNYNEQFF. The chain links TRBV5-6 to TRBJ2-1; TRBD1 is a possible D gene (5 bases). Looked up from germline, CDR1 is SGHDT and CDR2 is YYEEEE. The V end was cut by 0 bases, the J end by 3 bases, with 7 bases between. This CDR3 region has 14 residues.

The rearrangement uses TRBV27 and TRBJ2-1; tentatively, D is TRBD2 (6 bases). In germline, CDR1 is MNHEY, CDR2 SMNVEV (reference sequence). Trimming took off 7 bases at V and 13 bases at J, with 14 bases between the two ends. CDR3 length equals 11 residues. CDR3 sequence: CASISGTDQFF. CDR3 nucleotides: TGTGCCAGCATTAGCGGCACCGATCAGTTCTTC.

This sequence joins TRBV6-5 and TRBJ2-2; D not certain. The CDR3 is 13 residues long. Germline V gene sequence: CDR1 MNHEY, CDR2 SVGAGI. The V and J ends lost 4 bases and 4 bases respectively, with 7 bases between them. The CDR3 region is CASSSVLTGELFF. The CDR3 DNA follows: TGTGCCAGCAGTTCCGTTCTCACCGGGGAGCTGTTTTTT.

V is TRBV10-3 and J is TRBJ2-5, with unresolved D. The CDR3 extends over 15 amino acids. CDR1 is ENHRY, CDR2 SYGVKD, per germline. The V gene lost 2 bases and the J gene lost 3 bases, with 13 bases spanning the gap. CDR3 nucleotides: TGTGCCATCAGTGAGCCGATGTCCCGGGAAGAGACCCAGTACTTC. Translated, it gives CAISEPMSREETQYF.

This clone has just one count. This chain uses TRBV15 with TRBJ2-7; TRBD1 aligns across 9 bases. The CDR3 totals 16 residues. V gave up 3 bases and J gave up 2 bases; unmatched junction bases: 8. Germline assignment: CDR1 LNHNV and CDR2 YYDKDF (reference sequence). The CDR3 DNA is TGTGCCACCAGCAGGGCTCCGGGACAGGGAGCCTACGAGCAGTACTTC. It translates to CATSRAPGQGAYEQYF.